The 14 T cell receptor beta chains listed next were all sequenced from one sample in a study of cytomegalovirus exposure and HLA in healthy donors. PCR involved 60 Vbeta and 13 Jbeta primers. Data came from immunoSEQ multiplex PCR; TCRdb stores just in-frame clones and leaves some out. The repertoire consists of some 200,000 clones, with over 65% occurring once and the leading ten covering around 15%. The source material was PBMCs. The receptors stem from a man aged 35 to 55 in good health and CMV-seronegative.

CDR3 residues: CASSATSGRTYNEQFF. CDR3 nucleotides: TGTGCCAGCAGCGCAACTAGCGGGAGGACCTACAATGAGCAGTTCTTC. The V call is TRBV5-4, the J call TRBJ2-1, with 12 bases fitting TRBD2. CDR1 is SGHNT and CDR2 is YYREEE in the germline V gene (reference sequence). CDR3 length: 16 amino acids. The trim removed 4 bases at V and 2 bases at J, leaving 4 bases unmatched.

This chain links TRBV4-1 with TRBJ1-2; D is uncertain. V was trimmed by 2 bases and J by 2 bases, leaving 9 bases between them. The CDR3 length is 14 residues. CDR1 and CDR2 from the germline V gene are MGHRA and YSYEKL. For the CDR3, the DNA is TGCGCCAGCAGCCAAAATACGCTAAACTATGGCTACACCTTC. It codes for CASSQNTLNYGYTF.

J is TRBJ2-7 and V is TRBV10-3; 11 positions agree with TRBD2. Losses at the gene ends were 7 bases for V and 0 bases for J; bases not matched to a gene: 5. Germline V lookup: CDR1 ENHRY, CDR2 SYGVKD. The CDR3 is 15 residues long. CDR3 protein: CAITGGLADSYEQYF. Here the CDR3 DNA reads TGTGCCATCACTGGGGGACTAGCGGACTCCTACGAGCAGTACTTC.

This chain uses TRBV7-8 with TRBJ2-1; 14 bases fit TRBD2. Unmatched junction bases numbered 8, after V lost 4 bases and J lost 0 bases. This CDR3 comprises 19 residues. CDR1 and CDR2 (germline): SGHVS, FQNEAQ. The CDR3 sequence is CASSSGLAGATSSYNEQFF. Here the CDR3 DNA reads TGTGCCAGCAGCTCGGGACTAGCGGGAGCGACGAGCTCCTACAATGAGCAGTTCTTC. The variable domain in full, completed from reference TRBV7-8 and TRBJ2-1, reads GAGVSQSPRYKVAKRGQDVALRCDPISGHVSLFWYQQALGQGPEFLTYFQNEAQLDKSGLPSDRFFAERPEGSVSTLKIQRTQQEDSAVYLCASSSGLAGATSSYNEQFFGPGTRLTVL.

This rearrangement joins TRBV27 to TRBJ2-2; 10 bases fit TRBD2. The V and J ends lost 0 bases and 7 bases, in that order; junction bases with no gene match: 8. CDR3 length: 17 amino acids. CDR1 MNHEY and CDR2 SMNVEV come from the germline V gene (reference sequence). The CDR3 DNA follows: TGTGCCAGCAGTTTATCAACTAGCGGGATTTTGATCGGGGAGCTGTTTTTT. Amino acid sequence: CASSLSTSGILIGELFF.

The chain links TRBV5-1 to TRBJ2-2, with 7 bases aligning to TRBD1. Germline values: CDR1 SGHRS, CDR2 YFSETQ. V shed 0 bases, J shed 2 bases, and the junction held 4 bases outside the gene matches. The CDR3 contains 16 residues. The CDR3 nucleotides read TGCGCCAGCAGCTTGGCCGGGACAGCAAACACCGGGGAGCTGTTTTTT. This translates into CASSLAGTANTGELFF.

Turning to this clone: The sample carries other DNA sequences with the same CDR3. The chain recombines TRBV20-1 with TRBJ1-1; D remains ambiguous. The germline V gene has CDR1 DFQATT and CDR2 SNEGSKA (reference sequence). V was clipped by 6 bases and J by 3 bases, with 8 bases between them. The CDR3 sequence is 11 residues long. CDR3 in amino acids: CSAKRDTEAFF. Written as DNA, the CDR3 is TGCAGTGCAAAGAGGGACACTGAAGCTTTCTTT.

The chain combines TRBV5-4 with TRBJ2-5; a weak D match, TRBD2 (6 bases). CDR1 is SGHNT, CDR2 YYREEE, per germline (reference sequence). V shed 0 bases and J shed 2 bases, with 14 bases lying between them. The CDR3 is 16 residues long. The CDR3 sequence is CASSLDEGLLQETQYF. CDR3 DNA sequence: TGTGCCAGCAGCTTGGACGAGGGACTCCTTCAAGAGACCCAGTACTTC.

The chain couples TRBV30 to TRBJ1-2; perhaps TRBD1 as D (5 bases). The germline V gene encodes CDR1 GTSNPN and CDR2 SVGIG (reference sequence). The CDR3 sequence is 11 residues long. CDR3 sequence reads: CVGREGYGYTF. The CDR3 region has the DNA TGTGTAGGCAGGGAGGGTTATGGCTACACCTTC.

The chain links TRBV11-2 to TRBJ1-2, with D possibly being TRBD1 (6 bases). Germline V CDR1 and CDR2: SGHAT, FQNNGV. The CDR3 runs 14 residues. Trimming removed 2 bases at V and 3 bases at J, with 10 bases between. This CDR3 is CASSLQGPYYGYTF. In DNA, the CDR3 is TGTGCCAGCAGCTTACAGGGGCCCTACTATGGCTACACCTTC.

The chain uses TRBV6-1 and TRBJ1-5, with 7 nucleotides matching TRBD1. Germline V CDR1 and CDR2: MNHNS, SASEGT. The CDR3 totals 13 residues. Trimming removed 4 bases from V and 7 bases from J; junction bases left unmatched: 4. The CDR3 is CASSGQGGQPQHF. The CDR3 bases are TGTGCCAGCAGTGGACAGGGTGGGCAGCCCCAGCATTTT.

Only a few counts were recorded for this clone. Written as DNA, the CDR3 is TGTGCCAGCAGTTCTGGGGGGGCCCAGAGCACAGATACGCAGTATTTT. It is translated as CASSSGGAQSTDTQYF. The rearrangement joins TRBV28 to TRBJ2-3, with a possible D match to TRBD2 (7 bases). Germline CDR1 is MDHEN and CDR2 is SYDVKM. The CDR3 totals 16 residues. V lost 4 bases and J lost 0, with 14 bases in between. Variable domain in full (rest from reference TRBV28 and TRBJ2-3): DVKVTQSSRYLVKRTGEKVFLECVQDMDHENMFWYRQDPGLGLRLIYFSYDVKMKEKGDIPEGYSVSREKKERFSLILESASTNQTSMYLCASSSGGAQSTDTQYFGPGTRLTVL.

The chain joins TRBV7-9 to TRBJ2-2; 8 bases fit TRBD1. Germline assignment: CDR1 SEHNR and CDR2 FQNEAQ (reference sequence). V trimming: 4 bases; J trimming: 3 bases; junction bases outside the gene matches: 10. The CDR3 sequence is 17 residues long. The CDR3 DNA follows: TGTGCCAGCAGCTCAACACGACAGGGGAGGCACACCGGGGAGCTGTTTTTT. It codes for CASSSTRQGRHTGELFF.

This chain connects TRBV7-9 to TRBJ1-2; TRBD1 matches at 8 bases. Germline V gene sequence: CDR1 SEHNR, CDR2 FQNEAQ (reference sequence). Trimming took 4 bases from V and 3 from J; bases not matched to a gene: 7. This CDR3 is 15 amino acids long. The CDR3 DNA follows: TGTGCCAGCAGCTCCCCGGGACAGGCCTACTATGGCTACACCTTC. Amino acids: CASSSPGQAYYGYTF.